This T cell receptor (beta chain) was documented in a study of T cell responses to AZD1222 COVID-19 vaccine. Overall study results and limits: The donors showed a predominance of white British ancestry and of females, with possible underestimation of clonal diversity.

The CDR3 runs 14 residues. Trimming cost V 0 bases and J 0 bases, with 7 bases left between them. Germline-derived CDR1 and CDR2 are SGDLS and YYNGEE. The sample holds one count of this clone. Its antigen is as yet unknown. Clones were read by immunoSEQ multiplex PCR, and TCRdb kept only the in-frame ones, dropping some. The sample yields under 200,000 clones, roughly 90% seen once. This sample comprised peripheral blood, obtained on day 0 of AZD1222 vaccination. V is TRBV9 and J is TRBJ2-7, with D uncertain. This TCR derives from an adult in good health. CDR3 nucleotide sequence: TGTGCCAGCAGCGTAGATATTAGCTCCTACGAGCAGTACTTC. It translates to CASSVDISSYEQYF.